This entry lists 27 T cell receptor beta chains sequenced from one sample in a study of CD8+CD57+ T cells in acquired aplastic anemia. Sequencing involved patients with CD8+CD57+ cell expansion previously shown by flow cytometry. Genomic DNA, serving as template, underwent TCR beta VDJ and CDR3 profiling. Using its own MiXCR run on the reads, TCRdb lists one record per CDR3 protein. This table has some 170,000 distinct CDR3 sequences, around 48% appearing once. The sample comprised sorted CD4+, CD8+, or CD8+CD57+ T cells (not recorded which) from PBMCs. These receptors were taken from a human donor with aplastic anemia.

The genes are TRBV27 and TRBJ1-1; D not certain. Trimming took off 6 bases at V and 11 bases at J, with 22 bases between the two ends. The V gene's germline CDR1 is MNHEY and CDR2 SMNVEV (reference sequence). The length of the CDR3 is 14 residues. CDR3 nucleotide sequence: TGTGCCAGCAGCCCATTCAGTGAGCAGATAGGGGCTTTCTTT. It encodes CASSPFSEQIGAFF.

This clonotype occurred many times. At one end, the junction sequence differs from germline, possibly due to a read error. The rearrangement uses TRBV10-3 and TRBJ1-1; TRBD1 agrees at 7 bases. The length of the CDR3 is 15 residues. The germline V gene has CDR1 ENHRY and CDR2 SYGVKD. The CDR3 DNA reads as TGTGCCAGCAGTGAGGACAGGCCACCGAACACTGAAGCTTTCTTT. As protein: CASSEDRPPNTEAFF.

With regard to this clonotype: It may be a read error: a sequence one base away is much more abundant. V gene TRBV7-9 combines with J gene TRBJ1-5, with D maybe TRBD1 (6 bases). CDR3 size: 15 residues. CDR1 SEHNR and CDR2 FQNEAQ come from the germline V gene (reference sequence). Trimming took 1 base from V and 6 from J, leaving 13 bases between them. CDR3 sequence: CASSLGQAGSQPQHF. The CDR3 DNA follows: TGTGCCAGCAGCTTAGGACAGGCAGGTAGTCAGCCCCAGCATTTT. Together with reference TRBV7-9 and TRBJ1-5, the CDR3 gives the full variable domain: DTGVSQNPRHKITKRGQNVTFRCDPISEHNRLYWYRQTLGQGPEFLTYFQNEAQLEKSRLLSDRFSAERPKGSFSTLEIQRTEQGDSAMYLCASSLGQAGSQPQHFGDGTRLSIL.

This clonotype occurred many times. V gene TRBV10-3 combines with J gene TRBJ2-2; D is uncertain. Trimming removed 2 bases from V and 3 bases from J, with 4 bases in between. The CDR3 runs 13 residues. Germline values: CDR1 ENHRY, CDR2 SYGVKD. This CDR3 reads CAISEVDTGELFF. The CDR3 DNA follows: TGTGCCATCAGTGAGGTAGACACCGGGGAGCTGTTTTTT.

The rearrangement uses TRBV24-1 and TRBJ2-7; D perhaps matches TRBD1 (5 bases). This CDR3 is 13 amino acids long. Trimming stripped 2 bases from V and 4 bases from J, with 8 bases between. CDR1 and CDR2 from the germline V gene are KGHDR and SFDVKD. The CDR3 loop is CATSDSQGYEQYF. Written as DNA, the CDR3 is TGTGCCACCAGTGATTCGCAGGGTTACGAGCAGTACTTC.

In its sample, this clonotype was seen once. This rearrangement joins TRBV2 to TRBJ2-7; TRBD2 matches 10 bases. Looked up from germline, CDR1 is SNHLY and CDR2 is FYNNEI. With 3 bases clipped from V and 5 bases from J, the junction kept 7 bases outside the gene matches. The CDR3 runs to 15 residues. CDR3 protein: CASSDPASGSHEQYF. As DNA, the CDR3 is TGTGCCAGCAGTGATCCAGCTAGCGGGAGCCACGAGCAGTACTTC.

The J gene is TRBJ2-3, the V gene TRBV11-3; the D gene is possibly TRBD2 (5 bases). The V end was cut by 5 bases, the J end by 5 bases, with 14 bases between. Germline-derived CDR1 and CDR2 are SGHNT and YENEEA. The CDR3 is made up of 14 amino acids. In DNA, the CDR3 is TGTGCCAGCAGCGCCACTAGGGTTCAAGATACGCAGTATTTT. Its translation is CASSATRVQDTQYF.

This clonotype was counted ten times or more. The V gene is TRBV19, the J gene TRBJ1-1; D is perhaps TRBD1 (6 bases). The CDR3 sequence is 12 residues long. The V end lost 10 bases, the J end lost 5 bases, and 14 bases lay between the germline ends. Per germline, CDR1 LNHDA and CDR2 SQIVND (reference sequence). This CDR3 is CATGHWGTEAFF. The CDR3 DNA is TGTGCCACGGGACATTGGGGTACTGAAGCTTTCTTT.

The rearrangement uses TRBV7-9 and TRBJ2-7; TRBD2 matches at 9 bases. Germline CDR1 and CDR2: SEHNR and FQNEAQ (reference sequence). V gave up 6 bases and J gave up 2 bases; unmatched junction bases: 5. This CDR3 region has 14 residues. CDR3: CASRRLADPYEQYF. In DNA form, the CDR3 reads TGTGCCAGCAGGCGACTAGCGGATCCCTACGAGCAGTACTTC.

The J gene is TRBJ2-3, the V gene TRBV29-1; 7 positions agree with TRBD2. Losses at the gene ends were 2 bases for V and 4 bases for J; bases not matched to a gene: 6. CDR1 SQVTM and CDR2 ANQGSEA come from the germline V gene. The CDR3 runs to 14 residues. The DNA for the CDR3 is TGCAGCGTTGAAAGCGGGGTTTCGCCAGATACGCAGTATTTT. Translation: CSVESGVSPDTQYF.

The chain carries TRBV20-1 and TRBJ2-1; TRBD2 matches 9 bases. This CDR3 region has 15 residues. Losses at the gene ends were 0 bases for V and 4 bases for J; bases not matched to a gene: 4. The germline gives CDR1 DFQATT, CDR2 SNEGSKA (reference sequence). This CDR3 is CSARDWREGYNEQFF. As DNA, the CDR3 is TGCAGTGCTAGAGATTGGCGGGAGGGGTACAATGAGCAGTTCTTC.

This clonotype was detected many times. This chain links TRBV20-1 with TRBJ2-5; D is undetermined. Germline assignment: CDR1 DFQATT and CDR2 SNEGSKA (reference sequence). The germline V and J ends were trimmed by 5 bases and 3 bases, with 7 bases remaining between them. CDR3 length: 11 amino acids. The chain's CDR3 is CSALVEETQYF. CDR3 nucleotide sequence: TGCAGTGCTTTAGTGGAAGAGACCCAGTACTTC.

There are many counts of this clonotype. The rearrangement joins TRBV3-1 to TRBJ1-2, with D hard to call. CDR1 is LGHDT and CDR2 is YNNKEL in the germline V gene (reference sequence). Trimming removed 0 bases from V and 1 base from J, with 9 bases in between. This CDR3 is 15 amino acids long. This CDR3 is CASSQDFRNNYGYTF. CDR3 DNA: TGTGCCAGCAGCCAAGATTTCAGGAATAACTATGGCTACACCTTC.

The chain combines TRBV10-3 with TRBJ2-7; D may be TRBD2 (7 bases). Trimming took off 6 bases at V and 2 bases at J, with 17 bases between the two ends. The CDR3 loop spans 15 amino acids. Germline V lookup: CDR1 ENHRY, CDR2 SYGVKD. CDR3 bases: TGTGCCATCAGCCTCGGGGAGGGGGGTACCTACGAGCAGTACTTC. The encoded protein is CAISLGEGGTYEQYF.

For this clonotype: This sequence may be a read error, since a much larger clone differs from it by one base. The rearrangement links TRBV5-1 to TRBJ1-2; D is ambiguous. Germline V gene sequence: CDR1 SGHRS, CDR2 YFSETQ. The CDR3 sequence is 13 residues long. V was shortened by 3 bases and J by 2 bases, with 8 bases between the two germline ends. The CDR3 region is CASSYEQNYGYTF. The CDR3 DNA follows: TGCGCCAGCAGCTATGAGCAGAACTATGGCTACACCTTC.

The chain carries TRBV24-1 and TRBJ2-2; no clear D gene. CDR3 length: 15 amino acids. CDR1 is KGHDR, CDR2 SFDVKD, per germline. V was trimmed by 5 bases and J by 8 bases, leaving 17 bases between them. The CDR3 DNA sequence: TGTGCCACCAGTGCTACGGCCGAACAGAGGGGGGAGCTGTTTTTT. Its translation: CATSATAEQRGELFF.

The rearrangement uses TRBV10-3 and TRBJ2-5, with D hard to call. CDR1 and CDR2 (germline): ENHRY, SYGVKD. This CDR3 has 12 residues. Trimming stripped 2 bases from V and 3 bases from J, with 4 bases between. The CDR3 region has the DNA TGTGCCATCAGTGAGGGTGAAGAGACCCAGTACTTC. Translated, it gives CAISEGEETQYF.

In its sample, this clonotype was seen a few times. The rearrangement uses TRBV5-1 and TRBJ1-2; no firm D call. Germline V lookup: CDR1 SGHRS, CDR2 YFSETQ. This CDR3 region has 13 residues. V lost 0 bases, J lost 7 bases, and 10 bases lay in between. The CDR3 is CASSLADGTGYTF. CDR3 nucleotides: TGCGCCAGCAGCTTGGCGGACGGAACTGGCTACACCTTC. Full variable domain (remainder filled in from reference TRBV5-1 and TRBJ1-2): KAGVTQTPRYLIKTRGQQVTLSCSPISGHRSVSWYQQTPGQGLQFLFEYFSETQRNKGNFPGRFSGRQFSNSRSEMNVSTLELGDSALYLCASSLADGTGYTFGSGTRLTVV.

This clonotype was detected a few times. This chain joins TRBV7-2 and TRBJ2-2, with 9 bases matching TRBD2. With 5 bases clipped from V and 1 base from J, the junction kept 2 bases outside the gene matches. This CDR3 has 15 amino acids. Germline CDR1 is SGHTA and CDR2 is FQGNSA. CDR3 region: CASSLSGGNTGELFF. The CDR3 DNA reads TGTGCCAGCAGCCTTAGCGGGGGGAACACCGGGGAGCTGTTTTTT.

This rearrangement joins TRBV19 to TRBJ2-7; 9 bases are shared with TRBD1. Germline loops: CDR1 LNHDA, CDR2 SQIVND (reference sequence). The CDR3 has 15 amino acids. With V trimmed by 5 bases and J by 1 base, 6 bases remained unmatched. The CDR3 loop is CASSQGTGYSYEQYF. The DNA for the CDR3 is TGTGCCAGTAGTCAAGGGACAGGGTATTCCTACGAGCAGTACTTC. The full variable domain, completed using reference TRBV19 and TRBJ2-7, is DGGITQSPKYLFRKEGQNVTLSCEQNLNHDAMYWYRQDPGQGLRLIYYSQIVNDFQKGDIAEGYSVSREKKESFPLTVTSAQKNPTAFYLCASSQGTGYSYEQYFGPGTRLTVT.

The rearrangement links TRBV12-3 or TRBV12-4 to TRBJ2-3; D remains ambiguous. V dropped 9 bases and J dropped 1 base, with 20 bases sitting between them. The CDR3 is 16 residues long. CDR3 in DNA: TGTGCCAGTAGTCCGCGGCCCGAACCGCGCACAGATACGCAGTATTTT. Translating gives CASSPRPEPRTDTQYF.

The chain recombines TRBV2 with TRBJ2-7, with a possible D match to TRBD1 (5 bases). V lost 6 bases, J lost 3 bases, and 12 bases lay in between. The CDR3 is 13 residues long. CDR1 and CDR2 (germline): SNHLY, FYNNEI. The CDR3 DNA follows: TGTGCCAGCAGAGGGTCAGGGTTCTACGAGCAGTACTTC. Residues: CASRGSGFYEQYF.

There are many counts of this clonotype. This chain connects TRBV6-2 or TRBV6-3 to TRBJ1-1; 9 bases line up with TRBD1. Germline V lookup: CDR1 MNHEY, CDR2 SVGEGT. The CDR3 runs to 14 residues. The V gene end was trimmed by 2 bases and the J gene end by 9 bases; junction bases not matched to a gene: 7. The CDR3 coding sequence is TGTGCCAGCAGTTACCTCGGGACAGGGAGGCAAGCTTTCTTT. It encodes CASSYLGTGRQAFF.

With respect to this clonotype: This may be a read error, as it is one base from a much larger clone. V usage is TRBV28 and J usage is TRBJ1-6, with 7 bases aligning to TRBD1. The germline V gene has CDR1 MDHEN and CDR2 SYDVKM. The CDR3 sequence is 14 residues long. In nucleotides, the CDR3 is TGTGCCAGCAGTTTTGGACAGGCGAGTTCATCCCTCCACTTT. As protein: CASSFGQASSSLHF.

This clonotype was seen repeatedly, ten times or more. The CDR3 DNA is TGTGCCATCAGCCTCAGACCCTCCTATAATTCACCCCTCCACTTT. Translating it yields CAISLRPSYNSPLHF. The J gene is TRBJ1-6, the V gene TRBV10-3; no definite D call. The CDR3 is made up of 15 amino acids. Germline loops: CDR1 ENHRY, CDR2 SYGVKD. V was pared by 6 bases and J by 0 bases, with 9 bases between.

J is TRBJ1-5 and V is TRBV10-2; D gene unclear. Germline CDR1 WSHSY, CDR2 SAAADI. Trimming removed 0 bases from V and 5 bases from J, with 14 bases in between. CDR3 length equals 16 residues. The CDR3 DNA reads as TGCGCCAGCAGTGAGTCGAACTATGGGAGGGATCAGCCCCAGCATTTT. It encodes CASSESNYGRDQPQHF.

This clonotype appeared many times. The chain uses TRBV29-1 and TRBJ2-2; unclear D gene. V lost 4 bases and J lost 2, with 5 bases in between. The CDR3 extends over 12 amino acids. Germline-derived CDR1 and CDR2 are SQVTM and ANQGSEA. In DNA form, the CDR3 reads TGCAGCGTTGGCCAAAACACCGGGGAGCTGTTTTTT. It codes for CSVGQNTGELFF.